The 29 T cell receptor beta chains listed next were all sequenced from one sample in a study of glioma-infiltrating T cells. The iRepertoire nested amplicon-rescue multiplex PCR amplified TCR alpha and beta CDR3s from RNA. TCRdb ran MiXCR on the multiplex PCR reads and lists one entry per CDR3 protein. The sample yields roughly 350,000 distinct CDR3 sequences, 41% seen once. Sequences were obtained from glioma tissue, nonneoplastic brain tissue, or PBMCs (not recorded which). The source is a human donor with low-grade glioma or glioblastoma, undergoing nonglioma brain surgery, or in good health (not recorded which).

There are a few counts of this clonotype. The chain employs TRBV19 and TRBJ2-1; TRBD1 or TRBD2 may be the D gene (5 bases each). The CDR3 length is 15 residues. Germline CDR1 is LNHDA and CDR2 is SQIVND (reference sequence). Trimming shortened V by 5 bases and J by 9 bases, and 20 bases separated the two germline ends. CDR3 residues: CASSEGRDPTGEQFF. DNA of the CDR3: TGTGCCAGTAGTGAGGGCAGGGACCCGACGGGTGAGCAGTTCTTC.

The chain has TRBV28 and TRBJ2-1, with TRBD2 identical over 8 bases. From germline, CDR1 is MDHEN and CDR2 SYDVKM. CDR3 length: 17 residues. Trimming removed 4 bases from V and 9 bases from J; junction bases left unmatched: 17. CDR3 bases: TGTGCCAGCAGTTCCCCGACCGGGACTAGAAAATTGGGTGAGCAGTTCTTC. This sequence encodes CASSSPTGTRKLGEQFF. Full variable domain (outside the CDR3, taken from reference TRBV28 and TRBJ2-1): DVKVTQSSRYLVKRTGEKVFLECVQDMDHENMFWYRQDPGLGLRLIYFSYDVKMKEKGDIPEGYSVSREKKERFSLILESASTNQTSMYLCASSSPTGTRKLGEQFFGPGTRLTVL.

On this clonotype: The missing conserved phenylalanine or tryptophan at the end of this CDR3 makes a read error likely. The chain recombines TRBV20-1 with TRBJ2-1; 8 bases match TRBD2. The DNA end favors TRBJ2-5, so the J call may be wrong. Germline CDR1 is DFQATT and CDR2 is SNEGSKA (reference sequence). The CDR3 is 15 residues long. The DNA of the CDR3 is TGCAGTGCTAGAGATAGAGCGGGAGATGCAGAGACCCAGTACTCC. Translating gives CSARDRAGDAETQYS.

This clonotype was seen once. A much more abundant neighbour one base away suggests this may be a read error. CDR3 protein: CASTLPGSDTQYF. CDR3 DNA: TGTGCCAGCACACTACCGGGGTCAGATACGCAGTATTTT. The rearrangement uses TRBV6-1 and TRBJ2-3; D is possibly TRBD2 (5 bases). V gave up 7 bases and J gave up 4 bases, with 12 bases separating them. Germline V gene lookup returns CDR1 MNHNS and CDR2 SASEGT. The CDR3 runs to 13 residues.

The DNA for the CDR3 is TGCAGTGCTAGAGATCGAAGGGGCGGCGAGACCCAGTACTTC. Translating gives CSARDRRGGETQYF. The gene calls are TRBV20-1 and TRBJ2-5; D is perhaps TRBD1 (5 bases). The CDR3 totals 14 residues. Germline V gives CDR1 DFQATT, CDR2 SNEGSKA (reference sequence). With 0 bases removed from V and 5 bases from J, the gap between germline ends came to 13 bases.

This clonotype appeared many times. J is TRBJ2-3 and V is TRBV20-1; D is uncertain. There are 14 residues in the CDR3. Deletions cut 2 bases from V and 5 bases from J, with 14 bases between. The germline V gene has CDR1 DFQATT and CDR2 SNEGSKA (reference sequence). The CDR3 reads CSARLGPLGDTQYF. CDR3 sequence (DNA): TGCAGTGCTAGACTCGGTCCCCTTGGAGATACGCAGTATTTT.

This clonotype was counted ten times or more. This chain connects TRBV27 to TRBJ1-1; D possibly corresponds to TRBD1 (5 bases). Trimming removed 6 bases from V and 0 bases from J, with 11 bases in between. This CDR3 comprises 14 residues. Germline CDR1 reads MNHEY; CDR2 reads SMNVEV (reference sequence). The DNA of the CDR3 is TGTGCCAGCAGGCGCTCGGGACTGAACACTGAAGCTTTCTTT. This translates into CASRRSGLNTEAFF.

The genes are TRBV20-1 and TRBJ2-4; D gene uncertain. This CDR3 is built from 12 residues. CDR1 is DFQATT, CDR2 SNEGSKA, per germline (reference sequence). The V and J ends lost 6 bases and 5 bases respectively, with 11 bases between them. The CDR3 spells CSAGRTENIQYF. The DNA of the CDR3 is TGCAGTGCCGGGCGGACGGAAAACATTCAGTACTTC.

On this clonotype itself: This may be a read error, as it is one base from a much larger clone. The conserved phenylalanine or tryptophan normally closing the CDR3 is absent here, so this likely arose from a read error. CDR3 sequence: CSASNGDYEQYL. CDR3 in DNA: TGCAGTGCTAGTAACGGAGACTACGAGCAGTACTTA. V usage is TRBV20-1 and J usage is TRBJ2-7; D not certain. Germline CDR1 reads DFQATT; CDR2 reads SNEGSKA (reference sequence). CDR3 length equals 12 residues. The V and J ends lost 3 bases and 3 bases respectively, with 9 bases between them.

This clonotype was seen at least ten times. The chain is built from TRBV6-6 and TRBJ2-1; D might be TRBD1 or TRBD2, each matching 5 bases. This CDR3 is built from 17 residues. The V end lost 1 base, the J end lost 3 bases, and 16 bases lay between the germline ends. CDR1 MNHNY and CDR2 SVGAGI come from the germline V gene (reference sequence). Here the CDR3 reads CASSYLAGSGVYNEQFF. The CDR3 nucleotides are TGTGCCAGCAGTTACTTGGCAGGGAGTGGGGTCTACAATGAGCAGTTCTTC.

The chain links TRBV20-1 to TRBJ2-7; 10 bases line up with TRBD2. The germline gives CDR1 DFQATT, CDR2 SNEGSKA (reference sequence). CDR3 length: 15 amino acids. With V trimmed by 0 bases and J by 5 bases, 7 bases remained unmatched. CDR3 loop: CSARDPQRGGDEQYF. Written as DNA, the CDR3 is TGCAGTGCTAGAGATCCTCAGCGGGGGGGGGACGAGCAGTACTTC.

CDR3 nucleotide sequence: TGTGCCAGCAGTCAACAGCGGGGGTACAATGAGCAGTTCTTC. This gives the protein CASSQQRGYNEQFF. The rearrangement uses TRBV6-2 or TRBV6-3 and TRBJ2-1, with TRBD2 identical over 8 bases. This CDR3 comprises 14 residues. Germline V gene data show CDR1 as MNHEY and CDR2 as SVGEGT. Losses at the gene ends were 5 bases for V and 4 bases for J; bases not matched to a gene: 4.

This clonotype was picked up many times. CDR3 sequence (DNA): TGTGCCAGCAGGACTAGCGGGAGTGGCGATGAGCAGTTCTTC. It codes for CASRTSGSGDEQFF. The gene calls are TRBV6-1 and TRBJ2-1; 12 bases agree with TRBD2. Germline CDR1 and CDR2: MNHNS and SASEGT. With 6 bases clipped from V and 8 bases from J, the junction kept 5 bases outside the gene matches. The CDR3 consists of 14 residues.

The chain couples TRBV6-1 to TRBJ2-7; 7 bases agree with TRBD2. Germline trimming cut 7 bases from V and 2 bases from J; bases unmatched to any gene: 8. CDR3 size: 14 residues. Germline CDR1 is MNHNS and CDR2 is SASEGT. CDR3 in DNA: TGTGCCAGCACCCACCGGGGGGTCACCTACGAGCAGTACTTC. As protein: CASTHRGVTYEQYF.

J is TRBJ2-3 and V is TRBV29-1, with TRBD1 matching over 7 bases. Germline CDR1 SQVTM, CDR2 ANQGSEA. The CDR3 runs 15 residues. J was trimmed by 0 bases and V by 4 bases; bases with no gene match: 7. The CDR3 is CSVAVTGASTDTQYF. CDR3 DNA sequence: TGCAGCGTTGCTGTTACAGGGGCTAGCACAGATACGCAGTATTTT.

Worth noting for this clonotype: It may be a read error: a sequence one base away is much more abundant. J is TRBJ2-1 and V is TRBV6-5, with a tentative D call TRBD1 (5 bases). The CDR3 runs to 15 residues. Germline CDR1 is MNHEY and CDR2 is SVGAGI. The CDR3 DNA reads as TGTGCCAGCAGCCCCAGGGCAAACACACTCAATGGGCAGTTCTTC. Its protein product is CASSPRANTLNGQFF.

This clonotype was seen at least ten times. The DNA for the CDR3 is TGTGCCAGCAGTGAATATGGGGAGACCCAGTACTTC. This encodes CASSEYGETQYF. This chain joins TRBV25-1 and TRBJ2-5; D gene unclear. Per germline, CDR1 MGHDK and CDR2 SYGVNS. V was cut by 0 bases and J by 5 bases, with 4 bases left in between. This CDR3 spans 12 amino acids.

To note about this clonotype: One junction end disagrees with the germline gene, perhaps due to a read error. CDR3 residues: CASSLGEIGGNRPQHF. CDR3 DNA sequence: TGTGCCAGCAGCTTAGGGGAGATCGGGGGAAATCGGCCCCAGCATTTT. The V gene is TRBV7-2, the J gene TRBJ1-5; D is perhaps TRBD1 (5 bases). Germline V gene data show CDR1 as SGHTA and CDR2 as FQGNSA. This CDR3 has 16 residues.

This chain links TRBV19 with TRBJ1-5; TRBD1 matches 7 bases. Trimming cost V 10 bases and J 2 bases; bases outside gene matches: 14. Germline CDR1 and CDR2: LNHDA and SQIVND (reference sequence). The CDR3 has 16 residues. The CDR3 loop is CATVEARTGRNQPQHF. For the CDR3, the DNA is TGTGCCACCGTCGAGGCCAGGACAGGCCGCAATCAGCCCCAGCATTTT.

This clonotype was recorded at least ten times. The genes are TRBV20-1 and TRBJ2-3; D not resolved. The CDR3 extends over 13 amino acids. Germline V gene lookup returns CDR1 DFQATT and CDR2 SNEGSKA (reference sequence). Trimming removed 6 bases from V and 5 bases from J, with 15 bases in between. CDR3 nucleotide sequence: TGCAGTGCCAATCAGCCAACGGAAGATACGCAGTATTTT. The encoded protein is CSANQPTEDTQYF.

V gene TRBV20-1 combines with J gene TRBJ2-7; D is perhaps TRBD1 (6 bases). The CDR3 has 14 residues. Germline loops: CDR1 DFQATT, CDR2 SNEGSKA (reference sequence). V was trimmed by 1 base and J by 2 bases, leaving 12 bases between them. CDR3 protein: CSARVRQGPYEQYF. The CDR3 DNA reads TGCAGTGCTAGAGTTAGGCAGGGGCCCTACGAGCAGTACTTC.

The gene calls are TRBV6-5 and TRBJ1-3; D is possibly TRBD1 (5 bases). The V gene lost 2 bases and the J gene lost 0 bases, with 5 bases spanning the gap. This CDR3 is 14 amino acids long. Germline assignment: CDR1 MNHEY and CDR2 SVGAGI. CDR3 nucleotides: TGTGCCAGCAGTTACGGGACCTCTGGAAACACCATATATTTT. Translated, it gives CASSYGTSGNTIYF.

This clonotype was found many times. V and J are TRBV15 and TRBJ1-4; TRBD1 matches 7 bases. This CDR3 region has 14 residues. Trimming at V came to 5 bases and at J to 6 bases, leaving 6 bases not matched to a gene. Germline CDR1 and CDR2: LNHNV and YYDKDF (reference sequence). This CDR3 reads CATSEGQHYEKLFF. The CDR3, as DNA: TGTGCCACCAGCGAGGGACAGCACTATGAAAAACTGTTTTTT.

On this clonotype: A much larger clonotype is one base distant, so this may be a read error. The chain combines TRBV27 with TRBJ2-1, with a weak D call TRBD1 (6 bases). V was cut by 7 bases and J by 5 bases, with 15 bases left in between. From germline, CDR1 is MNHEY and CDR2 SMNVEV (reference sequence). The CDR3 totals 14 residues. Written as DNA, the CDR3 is TGTGCCAGCATTAAGTACAGGGTGGACAATGAGCAGTTCTTC. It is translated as CASIKYRVDNEQFF.

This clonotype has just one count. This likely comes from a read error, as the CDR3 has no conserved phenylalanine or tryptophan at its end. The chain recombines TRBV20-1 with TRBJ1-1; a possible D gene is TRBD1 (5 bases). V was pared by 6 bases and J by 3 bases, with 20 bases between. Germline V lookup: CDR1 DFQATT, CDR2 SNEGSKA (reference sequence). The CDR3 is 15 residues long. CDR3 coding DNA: TGCAGTGCCATCAGTGGGGCAGGGAGTGACACTGAAGCTTTCTCT. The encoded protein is CSAISGAGSDTEAFS.

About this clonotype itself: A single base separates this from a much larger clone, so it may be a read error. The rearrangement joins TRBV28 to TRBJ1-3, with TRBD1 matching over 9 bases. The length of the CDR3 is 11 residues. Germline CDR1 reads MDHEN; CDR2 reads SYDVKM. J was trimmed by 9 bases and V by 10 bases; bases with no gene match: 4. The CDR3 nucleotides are TGTGCCATCCGGACAGGGGCCACCATATATTTT. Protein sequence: CAIRTGATIYF.

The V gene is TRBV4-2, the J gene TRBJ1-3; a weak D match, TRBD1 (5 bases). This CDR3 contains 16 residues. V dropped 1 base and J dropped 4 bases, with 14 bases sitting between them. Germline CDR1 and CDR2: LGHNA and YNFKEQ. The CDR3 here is CASSQGEGQAGNTIYF. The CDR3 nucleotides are TGTGCCAGCAGCCAAGGAGAGGGGCAGGCCGGAAACACCATATATTTT.

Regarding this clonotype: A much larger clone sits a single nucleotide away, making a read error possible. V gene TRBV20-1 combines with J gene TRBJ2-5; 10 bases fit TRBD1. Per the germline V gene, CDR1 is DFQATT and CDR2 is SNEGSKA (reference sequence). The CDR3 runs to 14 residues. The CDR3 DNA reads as TGCGGTGCTAGAGGGACAGGGGAACAAGAGACCCAGTACTTC. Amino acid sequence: CGARGTGEQETQYF.

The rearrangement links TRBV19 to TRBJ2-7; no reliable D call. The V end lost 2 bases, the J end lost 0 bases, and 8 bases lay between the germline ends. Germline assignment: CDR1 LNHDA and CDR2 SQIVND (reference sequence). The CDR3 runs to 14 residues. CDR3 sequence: CASSISATSYEQYF. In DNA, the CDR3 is TGTGCCAGTAGTATATCAGCCACCTCCTACGAGCAGTACTTC.